This T cell receptor (beta chain) was found in a study of ipilimumab plus nivolumab after autologous stem cell transplantation. The CDR3 sequence is 16 residues long. Per the germline V gene, CDR1 is LGHNT and CDR2 is FRNRAP. Trimming cost V 2 bases and J 4 bases; bases outside gene matches: 7. Assay: immunoSEQ multiplex PCR; the TCRdb copy retains only in-frame clones and omits some. The table shows approximately 84,000 clones, with 75% to 85% occurring only once. The origin of this receptor is a male donor with diffuse large B-cell lymphoma. Sample: PBMCs, taken in a trial of ipilimumab plus nivolumab as post-transplant consolidation. The rearrangement links TRBV12-5 to TRBJ1-2, with 10 positions matching TRBD1. The chain's CDR3 is CASGLTGQGVSYGYTF. CDR3 coding DNA: TGTGCTAGTGGTTTGACCGGACAGGGGGTTTCCTATGGCTACACCTTC. Looking up the rest from reference TRBV12-5 and TRBJ1-2 gives the full variable domain: DARVTQTPRHKVTEMGQEVTMRCQPILGHNTVFWYRQTMMQGLELLAYFRNRAPLDDSGMPKDRFSAEMPDATLATLKIQPSEPRDSAVYFCASGLTGQGVSYGYTFGSGTRLTVV.